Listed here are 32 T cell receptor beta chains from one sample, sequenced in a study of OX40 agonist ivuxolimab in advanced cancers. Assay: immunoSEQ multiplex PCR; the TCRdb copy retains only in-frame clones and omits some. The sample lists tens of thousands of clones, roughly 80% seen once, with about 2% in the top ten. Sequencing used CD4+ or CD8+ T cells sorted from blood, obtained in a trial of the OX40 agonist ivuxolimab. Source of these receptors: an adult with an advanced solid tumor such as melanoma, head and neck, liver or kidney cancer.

The CDR3 loop is CASSLREYSTEAFF. The CDR3 DNA is TGTGCCAGCAGCTTACGGGAATACAGCACTGAAGCTTTCTTT. The rearrangement links TRBV11-2 to TRBJ1-1; D is unclear. Trimming shortened V by 2 bases and J by 4 bases, and 11 bases separated the two germline ends. This CDR3 comprises 14 residues. From germline, CDR1 is SGHAT and CDR2 FQNNGV.

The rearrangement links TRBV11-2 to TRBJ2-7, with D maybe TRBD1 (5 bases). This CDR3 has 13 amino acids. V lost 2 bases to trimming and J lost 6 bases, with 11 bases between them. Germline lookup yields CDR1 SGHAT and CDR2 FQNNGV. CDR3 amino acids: CASSLQGDSEQYF. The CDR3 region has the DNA TGTGCCAGCAGCTTACAAGGGGATAGCGAGCAGTACTTC.

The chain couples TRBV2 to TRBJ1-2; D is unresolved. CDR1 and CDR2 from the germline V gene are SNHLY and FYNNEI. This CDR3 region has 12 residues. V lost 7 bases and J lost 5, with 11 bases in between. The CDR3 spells CASILGRYGYTF. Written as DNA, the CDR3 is TGTGCCAGCATCCTAGGGAGATATGGCTACACCTTC.

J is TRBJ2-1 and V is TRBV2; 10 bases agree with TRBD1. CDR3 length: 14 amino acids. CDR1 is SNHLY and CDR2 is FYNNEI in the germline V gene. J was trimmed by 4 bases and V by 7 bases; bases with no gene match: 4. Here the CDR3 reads CASTPGQGYNEQFF. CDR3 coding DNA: TGTGCCAGCACCCCGGGACAGGGGTACAATGAGCAGTTCTTC.

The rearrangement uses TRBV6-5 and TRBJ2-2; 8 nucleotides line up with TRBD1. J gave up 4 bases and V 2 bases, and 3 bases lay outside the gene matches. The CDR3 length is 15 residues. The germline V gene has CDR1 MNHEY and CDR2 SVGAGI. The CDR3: CASSYGQGGTGELFF. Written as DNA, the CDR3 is TGTGCCAGCAGTTACGGACAGGGAGGCACCGGGGAGCTGTTTTTT.

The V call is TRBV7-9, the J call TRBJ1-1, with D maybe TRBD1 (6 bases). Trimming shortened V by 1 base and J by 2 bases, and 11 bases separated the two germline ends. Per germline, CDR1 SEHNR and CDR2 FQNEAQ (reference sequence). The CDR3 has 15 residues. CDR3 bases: TGTGCCAGCAGCTTAGGGGGGGCGCATAACACTGAAGCTTTCTTT. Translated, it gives CASSLGGAHNTEAFF.

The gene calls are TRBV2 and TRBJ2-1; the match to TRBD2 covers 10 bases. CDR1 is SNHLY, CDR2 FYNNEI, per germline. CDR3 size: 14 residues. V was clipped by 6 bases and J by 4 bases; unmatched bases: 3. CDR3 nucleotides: TGTGCCAGCAGAGGACTAGCGGCTTACAATGAGCAGTTCTTC. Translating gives CASRGLAAYNEQFF.

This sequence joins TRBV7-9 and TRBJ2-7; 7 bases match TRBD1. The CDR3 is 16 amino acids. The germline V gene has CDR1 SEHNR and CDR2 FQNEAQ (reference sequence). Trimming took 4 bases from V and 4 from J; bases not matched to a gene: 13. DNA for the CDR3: TGTGCCAGCAGCTCCCAAACGTGGGACAGCCATTACGAGCAGTACTTC. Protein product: CASSSQTWDSHYEQYF.

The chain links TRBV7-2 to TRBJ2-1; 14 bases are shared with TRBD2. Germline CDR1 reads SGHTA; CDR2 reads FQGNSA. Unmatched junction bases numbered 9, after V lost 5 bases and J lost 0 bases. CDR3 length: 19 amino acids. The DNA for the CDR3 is TGTGCCAGCAGCCGACTAGCGGGAGGGCGAGAGCCCTCCTACAATGAGCAGTTCTTC. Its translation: CASSRLAGGREPSYNEQFF. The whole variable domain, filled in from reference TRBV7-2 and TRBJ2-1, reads GAGVSQSPSNKVTEKGKDVELRCDPISGHTALYWYRQSLGQGLEFLIYFQGNSAPDKSGLPSDRFSAERTGGSVSTLTIQRTQQEDSAVYLCASSRLAGGREPSYNEQFFGPGTRLTVL.

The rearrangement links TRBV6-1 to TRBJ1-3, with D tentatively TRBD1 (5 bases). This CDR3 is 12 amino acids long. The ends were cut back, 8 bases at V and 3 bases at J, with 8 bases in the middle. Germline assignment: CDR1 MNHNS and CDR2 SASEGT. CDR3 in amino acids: CASGTVGNTIYF. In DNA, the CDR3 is TGTGCCAGCGGGACTGTTGGAAACACCATATATTTT.

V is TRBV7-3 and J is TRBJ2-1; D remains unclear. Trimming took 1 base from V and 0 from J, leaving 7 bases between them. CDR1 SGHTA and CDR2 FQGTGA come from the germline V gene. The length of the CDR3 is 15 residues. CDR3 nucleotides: TGTGCCAGCAGCTTAAATGCTGACTCCTACAATGAGCAGTTCTTC. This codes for CASSLNADSYNEQFF.

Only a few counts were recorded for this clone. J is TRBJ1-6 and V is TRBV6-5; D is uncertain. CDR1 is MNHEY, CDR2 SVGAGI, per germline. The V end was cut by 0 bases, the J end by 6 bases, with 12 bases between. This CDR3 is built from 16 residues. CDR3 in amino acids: CASSYSVSGANSPLHF. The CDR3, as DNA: TGTGCCAGCAGTTACTCTGTTTCAGGAGCTAATTCACCCCTCCACTTT.

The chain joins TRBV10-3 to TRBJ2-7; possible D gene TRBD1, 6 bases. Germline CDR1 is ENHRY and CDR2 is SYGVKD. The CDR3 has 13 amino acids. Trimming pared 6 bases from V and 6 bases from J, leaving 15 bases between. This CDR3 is CAIRIYRDREQYF. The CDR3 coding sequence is TGTGCCATCAGGATTTACAGGGATCGCGAGCAGTACTTC.

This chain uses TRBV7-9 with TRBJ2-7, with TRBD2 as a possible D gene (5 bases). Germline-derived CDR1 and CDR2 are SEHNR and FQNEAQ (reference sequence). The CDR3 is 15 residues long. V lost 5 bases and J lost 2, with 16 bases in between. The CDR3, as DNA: TGTGCCAGCAGCGAGCCGGGAAGAATGGCCTACGAGCAGTACTTC. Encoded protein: CASSEPGRMAYEQYF.

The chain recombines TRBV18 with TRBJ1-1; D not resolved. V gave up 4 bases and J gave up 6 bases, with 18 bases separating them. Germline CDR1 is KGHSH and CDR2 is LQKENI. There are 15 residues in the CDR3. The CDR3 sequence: CASSQDTFGDPEAFF. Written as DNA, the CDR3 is TGTGCCAGCTCACAAGACACTTTCGGGGATCCTGAAGCTTTCTTT.

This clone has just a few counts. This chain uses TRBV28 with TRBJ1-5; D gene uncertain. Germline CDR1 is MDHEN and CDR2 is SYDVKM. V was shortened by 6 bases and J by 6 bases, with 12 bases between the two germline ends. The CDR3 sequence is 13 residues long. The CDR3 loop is CASRPQPSQPQHF. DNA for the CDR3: TGTGCCAGCAGACCCCAGCCTAGTCAGCCCCAGCATTTT.

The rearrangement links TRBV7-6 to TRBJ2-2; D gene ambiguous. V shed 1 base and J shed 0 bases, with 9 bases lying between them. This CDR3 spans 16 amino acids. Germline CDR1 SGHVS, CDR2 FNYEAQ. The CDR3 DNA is TGTGCCAGCAGCTTAGGGCGGCACGCGAACACCGGGGAGCTGTTTTTT. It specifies CASSLGRHANTGELFF.

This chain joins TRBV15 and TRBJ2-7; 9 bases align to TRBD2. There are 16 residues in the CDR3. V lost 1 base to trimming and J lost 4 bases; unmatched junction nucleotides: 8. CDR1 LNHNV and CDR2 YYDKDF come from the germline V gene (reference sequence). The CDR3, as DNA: TGTGCCACCAGCAGAGTCCGGGCGGGAGGGCCTTACGAGCAGTACTTC. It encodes CATSRVRAGGPYEQYF.

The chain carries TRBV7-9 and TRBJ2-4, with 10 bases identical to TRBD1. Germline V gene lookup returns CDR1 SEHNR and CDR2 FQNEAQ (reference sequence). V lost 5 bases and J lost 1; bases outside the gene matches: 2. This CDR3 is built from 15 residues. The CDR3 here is CASSTDRGAKNIQYF. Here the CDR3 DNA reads TGTGCCAGCAGCACGGACAGGGGGGCCAAAAACATTCAGTACTTC.

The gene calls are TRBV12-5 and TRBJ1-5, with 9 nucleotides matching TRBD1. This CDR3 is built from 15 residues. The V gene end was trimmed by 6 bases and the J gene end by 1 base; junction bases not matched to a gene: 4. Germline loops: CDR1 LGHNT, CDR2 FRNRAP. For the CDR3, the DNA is TGTGCTAGTGGGGGACAGGGAAGGAGCAATCAGCCCCAGCATTTT. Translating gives CASGGQGRSNQPQHF. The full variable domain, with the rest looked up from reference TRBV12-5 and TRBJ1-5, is DARVTQTPRHKVTEMGQEVTMRCQPILGHNTVFWYRQTMMQGLELLAYFRNRAPLDDSGMPKDRFSAEMPDATLATLKIQPSEPRDSAVYFCASGGQGRSNQPQHFGDGTRLSIL.

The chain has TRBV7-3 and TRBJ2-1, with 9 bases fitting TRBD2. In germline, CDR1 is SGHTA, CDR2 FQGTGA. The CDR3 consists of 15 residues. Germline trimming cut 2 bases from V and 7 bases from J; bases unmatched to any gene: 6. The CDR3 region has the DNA TGTGCCAGCAGCTTATTTGGGACTAGCCAAAATGAGCAGTTCTTC. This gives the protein CASSLFGTSQNEQFF.

The CDR3, as DNA: TGTGCCAGCAGCTTAGTGTCAGATACGCAGTATTTT. Translated: CASSLVSDTQYF. This sequence joins TRBV11-3 and TRBJ2-3; D uncertain. The CDR3 runs to 12 residues. Trimming stripped 1 base from V and 4 bases from J, with 3 bases between. CDR1 SGHNT and CDR2 YENEEA come from the germline V gene.

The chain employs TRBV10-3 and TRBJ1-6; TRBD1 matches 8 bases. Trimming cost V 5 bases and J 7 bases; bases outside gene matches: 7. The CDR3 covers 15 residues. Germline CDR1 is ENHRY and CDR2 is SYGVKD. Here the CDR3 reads CAISPDRAPNSPLHF. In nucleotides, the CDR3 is TGTGCCATCAGTCCGGACAGGGCACCGAATTCACCCCTCCACTTT.

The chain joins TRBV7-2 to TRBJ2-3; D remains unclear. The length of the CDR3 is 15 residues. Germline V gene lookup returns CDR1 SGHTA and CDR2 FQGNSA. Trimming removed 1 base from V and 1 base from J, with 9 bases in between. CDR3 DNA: TGTGCCAGCAGCTTAGACGGGTTTGGCACAGATACGCAGTATTTT. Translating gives CASSLDGFGTDTQYF.

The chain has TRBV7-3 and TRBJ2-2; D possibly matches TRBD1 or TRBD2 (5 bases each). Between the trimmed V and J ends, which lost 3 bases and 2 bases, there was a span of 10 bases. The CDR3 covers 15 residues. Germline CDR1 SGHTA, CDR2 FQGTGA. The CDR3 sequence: CASSFGTVNTGELFF. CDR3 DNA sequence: TGTGCCAGCAGCTTCGGGACGGTTAACACCGGGGAGCTGTTTTTT.

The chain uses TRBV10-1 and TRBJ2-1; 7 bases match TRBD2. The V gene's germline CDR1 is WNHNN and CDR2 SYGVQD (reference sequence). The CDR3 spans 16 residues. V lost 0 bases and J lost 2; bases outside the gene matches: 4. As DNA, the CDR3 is TGCGCCAGCAGTGAGTCGGCGGGAGCTCCCTACAATGAGCAGTTCTTC. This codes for CASSESAGAPYNEQFF.

The CDR3 sequence is CSVRRGGETQYF. The CDR3 nucleotides read TGCAGCGTTCGTAGGGGGGGAGAGACCCAGTACTTC. The chain links TRBV29-1 to TRBJ2-5; D is perhaps TRBD2 (7 bases). CDR3 size: 12 residues. CDR1 is SQVTM, CDR2 ANQGSEA, per germline. Trimming stripped 5 bases from V and 4 bases from J, with 11 bases between.

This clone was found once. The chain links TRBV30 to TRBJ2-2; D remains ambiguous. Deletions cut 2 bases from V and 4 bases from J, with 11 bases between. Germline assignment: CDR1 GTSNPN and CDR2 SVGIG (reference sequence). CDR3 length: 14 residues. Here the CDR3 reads CAWSLSGFTGELFF. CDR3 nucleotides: TGTGCCTGGAGTCTTTCCGGGTTCACCGGGGAGCTGTTTTTT.

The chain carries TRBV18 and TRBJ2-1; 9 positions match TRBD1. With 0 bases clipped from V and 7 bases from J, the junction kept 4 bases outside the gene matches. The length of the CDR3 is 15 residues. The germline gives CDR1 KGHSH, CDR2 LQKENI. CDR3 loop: CASSPPTGGYNEQFF. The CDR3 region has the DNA TGTGCCAGCTCACCACCAACAGGGGGCTATAATGAGCAGTTCTTC.

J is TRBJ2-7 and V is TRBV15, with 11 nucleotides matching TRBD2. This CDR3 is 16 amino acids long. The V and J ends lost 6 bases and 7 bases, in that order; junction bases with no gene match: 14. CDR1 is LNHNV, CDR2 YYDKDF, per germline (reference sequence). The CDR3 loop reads CATRELAGEWSGEQYF. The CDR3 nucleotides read TGTGCCACCAGAGAACTAGCGGGAGAATGGTCGGGAGAGCAGTACTTC.

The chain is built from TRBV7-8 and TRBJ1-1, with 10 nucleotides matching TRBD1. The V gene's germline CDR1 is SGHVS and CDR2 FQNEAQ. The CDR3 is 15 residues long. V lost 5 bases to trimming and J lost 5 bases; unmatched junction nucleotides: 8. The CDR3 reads CASSTRQGARTEAFF. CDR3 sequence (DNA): TGTGCCAGCAGCACGAGACAGGGGGCGCGGACTGAAGCTTTCTTT.

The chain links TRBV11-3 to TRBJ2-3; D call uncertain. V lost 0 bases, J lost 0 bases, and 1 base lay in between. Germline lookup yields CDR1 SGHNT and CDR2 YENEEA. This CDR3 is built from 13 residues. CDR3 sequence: CASSLESTDTQYF. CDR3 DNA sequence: TGTGCCAGCAGCTTAGAAAGCACAGATACGCAGTATTTT.